The TCR beta chain under discussion was sequenced for a study of cytomegalovirus exposure and HLA in healthy donors. Study-level information: Previous work identified some 120 million unique TCR beta sequences from 200 million or so T cells. General study points: Reports indicated that the classifier achieved high specificity and sensitivity in diagnosing cytomegalovirus status. Through in vitro validation, a few CMV-associated chains were shown to be specific for CMV antigens.

60 Vbeta and 13 Jbeta primers were used in PCR. This table comes from immunoSEQ multiplex PCR, and its TCRdb copy is limited to in-frame clones, with some not included. The sample holds tens of thousands of clones, 80% seen once. The germline V gene has CDR1 GTSNPN and CDR2 SVGIG (reference sequence). CDR3 length equals 14 residues. V was pared by 5 bases and J by 6 bases, with 6 bases of the junction left unmatched. A note on this clone: Its antigen is not known. The sample contains more than one DNA sequence encoding this CDR3.

The chain combines TRBV30 with TRBJ2-3, with TRBD1 matching 12 bases. The material sequenced was PBMCs. The sequence derives from a man aged 50-59 years in good health and CMV-seropositive. The CDR3 protein is CAWEGTGGADTQYF. The CDR3 coding sequence is TGTGCCTGGGAGGGGACAGGGGGCGCGGATACGCAGTATTTT.